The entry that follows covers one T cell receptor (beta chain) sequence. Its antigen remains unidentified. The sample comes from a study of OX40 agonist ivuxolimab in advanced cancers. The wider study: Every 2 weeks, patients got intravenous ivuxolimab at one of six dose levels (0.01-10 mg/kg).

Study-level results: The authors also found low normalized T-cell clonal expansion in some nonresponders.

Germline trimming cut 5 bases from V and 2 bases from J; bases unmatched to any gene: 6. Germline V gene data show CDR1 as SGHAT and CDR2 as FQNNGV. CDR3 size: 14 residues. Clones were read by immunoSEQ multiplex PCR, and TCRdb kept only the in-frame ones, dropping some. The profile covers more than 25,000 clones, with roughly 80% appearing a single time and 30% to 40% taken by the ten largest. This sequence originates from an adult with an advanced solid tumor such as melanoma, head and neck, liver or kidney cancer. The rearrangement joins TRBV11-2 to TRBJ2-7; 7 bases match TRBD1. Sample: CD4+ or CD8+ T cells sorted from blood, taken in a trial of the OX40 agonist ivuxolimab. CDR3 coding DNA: TGTGCCAGCAGCGCTGGCCAGGGGGCCTACGAGCAGTACTTC. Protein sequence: CASSAGQGAYEQYF.